This paragraph reports one TCR beta chain. What it recognizes is unknown. V trimming: 4 bases; J trimming: 5 bases; junction bases outside the gene matches: 8. This CDR3 has 15 amino acids. The germline CDR1 and CDR2 sequences are LNHDA and SQIVND (reference sequence). The assay was immunoSEQ multiplex PCR, and TCRdb's table has in-frame clones only and misses some. The data show 9,000 to 13,000 clones, around 74% seen once. These data originate in a study of PD-1 blockade in classical Hodgkin lymphoma. Overall study: Patients in the cohort were put on intravenous nivolumab, 3 mg/kg every 2 weeks.

Time point meaning: cycle 4 day 1 (C4D1), after 6 weeks of nivolumab. Relapse was seen in all patients after autologous stem cell transplantation, and brentuximab vedotin exposure was variable. With magnetic negative selection, CD4+ T cells were purified from PBMCs that had been thawed. General study points: The CD4+ diversity rise by C4D1 was clearest in complete responders.

The TCR was taken from a human donor with classical Hodgkin lymphoma. This sequence joins TRBV19 and TRBJ1-2; 9 nucleotides line up with TRBD1. Sequenced material: CD4+ T cells from blood, taken before the fourth cycle of nivolumab. DNA of the CDR3: TGTGCCAGTAGTACCCCGGGACAGGGCGGATATGGCTACACCTTC. This gives the protein CASSTPGQGGYGYTF.